Each of the 31 T cell receptor beta chains below was sequenced from the same sample in a study of cytomegalovirus exposure and HLA in healthy donors. The PCR employed 60 Vbeta primers together with 13 Jbeta primers. The data were produced by immunoSEQ multiplex PCR, yet TCRdb's version contains in-frame clones alone and is incomplete. Across some 51,000 clones, the top ten clones capture approximately 26% of the sample. Input material: PBMCs. These TCRs come from a man between 35 and 55 years old in good health and CMV-seropositive.

J is TRBJ2-7 and V is TRBV6-1; possibly TRBD1 for D (5 bases). The V end was cut by 2 bases, the J end by 5 bases, with 13 bases between. This CDR3 region has 14 residues. The V gene's germline CDR1 is MNHNS and CDR2 SASEGT. This CDR3 is CASSESTGGNEQYF. The DNA for the CDR3 is TGTGCCAGCAGTGAATCAACAGGTGGGAACGAGCAGTACTTC.

The V gene is TRBV19, the J gene TRBJ2-2; D is unresolved. The germline V gene has CDR1 LNHDA and CDR2 SQIVND (reference sequence). The CDR3 length is 14 residues. Trimming shortened V by 0 bases and J by 4 bases, and 6 bases separated the two germline ends. In DNA, the CDR3 is TGTGCCAGTAGTATAGAGTGGAGCACCGGGGAGCTGTTTTTT. This codes for CASSIEWSTGELFF. Full variable domain (missing parts from reference TRBV19 and TRBJ2-2): DGGITQSPKYLFRKEGQNVTLSCEQNLNHDAMYWYRQDPGQGLRLIYYSQIVNDFQKGDIAEGYSVSREKKESFPLTVTSAQKNPTAFYLCASSIEWSTGELFFGEGSRLTVL.

This chain uses TRBV28 with TRBJ2-7; D remains ambiguous. Per the germline V gene, CDR1 is MDHEN and CDR2 is SYDVKM. This CDR3 is 10 amino acids long. Trimming removed 6 bases at V and 3 bases at J, with 3 bases between. The CDR3 nucleotides are TGTGCCAGCAGCCTCTACGAGCAGTACTTC. Residues: CASSLYEQYF.

V usage is TRBV29-1 and J usage is TRBJ2-7, with a weak D call TRBD2 (7 bases). CDR3 length: 14 amino acids. V was shortened by 6 bases and J by 3 bases, with 18 bases between the two germline ends. From germline, CDR1 is SQVTM and CDR2 ANQGSEA. The CDR3 nucleotides read TGCAGCGTGCTGGGTGGGGGGGCAATCTACGAGCAGTACTTC. Translation: CSVLGGGAIYEQYF.

V usage is TRBV7-6 and J usage is TRBJ2-7; 12 bases line up with TRBD2. CDR1 SGHVS and CDR2 FNYEAQ come from the germline V gene. CDR3 length: 15 residues. The V segment lost 5 bases and the J segment 2 bases; nucleotides outside the gene matches: 4. This chain's CDR3 is CASSQTSGGAYEQYF. The CDR3 DNA reads TGTGCCAGCAGCCAGACTAGCGGGGGTGCCTACGAGCAGTACTTC.

The chain links TRBV27 to TRBJ2-7; D possibly corresponds to TRBD2 (6 bases). The ends were cut back, 4 bases at V and 5 bases at J, with 12 bases in the middle. This CDR3 has 13 amino acids. Germline V gene lookup returns CDR1 MNHEY and CDR2 SMNVEV (reference sequence). For the CDR3, the DNA is TGTGCCAGCAGTTCCAGACTAGTCCACGAGCAGTACTTC. Protein: CASSSRLVHEQYF.

The chain links TRBV7-9 to TRBJ1-2, with TRBD1 matching over 12 bases. This CDR3 contains 16 residues. Unmatched junction bases numbered 9, after V lost 2 bases and J lost 8 bases. Germline loops: CDR1 SEHNR, CDR2 FQNEAQ (reference sequence). The CDR3 bases are TGTGCCAGCAGCTTACAGACCGGGACAGGGGGCGAGGGCTACACCTTC. It codes for CASSLQTGTGGEGYTF.

The V gene is TRBV9, the J gene TRBJ1-6; perhaps TRBD1 as D (5 bases). CDR3 length: 16 residues. Germline CDR1 is SGDLS and CDR2 is YYNGEE. The germline V and J ends were trimmed by 0 bases and 10 bases, with 17 bases remaining between them. CDR3 sequence (DNA): TGTGCCAGCAGCGTAGGCGGGGGAGGTAACAACTCACCCCTCCACTTT. It yields the protein CASSVGGGGNNSPLHF.

The genes are TRBV9 and TRBJ1-1; maybe TRBD1 (6 bases). The germline gives CDR1 SGDLS, CDR2 YYNGEE. Trimming took 3 bases from V and 0 from J, leaving 9 bases between them. CDR3 length equals 14 residues. This CDR3 reads CASSATGLNTEAFF. The CDR3 region has the DNA TGTGCCAGCAGCGCTACAGGGTTGAACACTGAAGCTTTCTTT.

The rearrangement joins TRBV27 to TRBJ2-7, with TRBD2 matching over 8 bases. From germline, CDR1 is MNHEY and CDR2 SMNVEV (reference sequence). Trimming removed 0 bases from V and 3 bases from J; junction bases left unmatched: 1. The CDR3 has 14 residues. CDR3 nucleotide sequence: TGTGCCAGCAGTTTATCTACTAGCGGCTACGAGCAGTACTTC. This encodes CASSLSTSGYEQYF.

The V gene is TRBV30, the J gene TRBJ1-1; D remains unclear. Germline CDR1 is GTSNPN and CDR2 is SVGIG (reference sequence). V was pared by 0 bases and J by 4 bases, with 9 bases between. This CDR3 region has 13 residues. The CDR3 coding sequence is TGTGCCTGGAGTGTACCGGGAATCACTGAAGCTTTCTTT. Protein: CAWSVPGITEAFF.

The CDR3 DNA is TGTGCCAGCAGTGATTTCGGGGACTATGGCTACACCTTC. It yields the protein CASSDFGDYGYTF. V usage is TRBV2 and J usage is TRBJ1-2; D not resolved. Germline V CDR1 and CDR2: SNHLY, FYNNEI. Trimming removed 3 bases at V and 3 bases at J, with 8 bases between. This CDR3 is built from 13 residues. Combining the CDR3 with reference TRBV2 and TRBJ1-2 gives the whole variable domain EPEVTQTPSHQVTQMGQEVILRCVPISNHLYFYWYRQILGQKVEFLVSFYNNEISEKSEIFDDQFSVERPDGSNFTLKIRSTKLEDSAMYFCASSDFGDYGYTFGSGTRLTVV.

Remarks on this clone: The sample holds other DNA sequences that translate to the same CDR3. The rearrangement uses TRBV4-3 and TRBJ1-6; D gene uncertain. With 1 base removed from V and 8 bases from J, the gap between germline ends came to 6 bases. The CDR3 covers 13 residues. Germline lookup yields CDR1 LGHNA and CDR2 YSLEER. CDR3 nucleotides: TGCGCCAGCAGCCAAGTGGAGGATTCACCCCTCCACTTT. It translates to CASSQVEDSPLHF.

This chain uses TRBV9 with TRBJ2-1, with TRBD2 matching over 8 bases. CDR1 and CDR2 from the germline V gene are SGDLS and YYNGEE. The CDR3 spans 15 residues. V shed 4 bases, J shed 6 bases, and the junction held 9 bases outside the gene matches. The CDR3: CASSNSGRLGNEQFF. The CDR3 nucleotides are TGTGCCAGCAGCAACAGCGGGAGACTTGGCAATGAGCAGTTCTTC.

A word on this clone: Sequence at one end of the junction differs from germline and may be a read error. The CDR3 here is CASTLGGPGTEAFF. DNA of the CDR3: TGTGCCAGCACCTTGGGGGGGCCGGGCACTGAAGCTTTCTTT. This chain connects TRBV5-5 to TRBJ1-1, with a tentative D call TRBD1 (6 bases). This CDR3 contains 14 residues. The germline CDR1 and CDR2 sequences are SGHKS and YYEKEE (reference sequence). Together with reference TRBV5-5 and TRBJ1-1, the CDR3 gives the full variable domain: DAGVTQSPTHLIKTRGQQVTLRCSPISGHKSVSWYQQVLGQGPQFIFQYYEKEERGRGNFPDRFSARQFPNYSSELNVNALLLGDSALYLCASTLGGPGTEAFFGQGTRLTVV.

J is TRBJ2-2 and V is TRBV19, with 10 bases aligning to TRBD1. Germline V CDR1 and CDR2: LNHDA, SQIVND (reference sequence). The CDR3 runs 14 residues. Trimming at V came to 11 bases and at J to 13 bases, leaving 16 bases not matched to a gene. This chain's CDR3 is CAASRDRGLRGLFF. The CDR3 DNA follows: TGTGCCGCCTCCCGGGACAGGGGCCTTCGTGGGCTGTTTTTT.

CDR3 protein: CASAKQGRGEAFF. The CDR3 nucleotides are TGTGCTAGTGCCAAACAGGGGCGGGGTGAAGCTTTCTTT. The rearrangement uses TRBV12-5 and TRBJ1-1; TRBD1 aligns across 7 bases. Germline CDR1 LGHNT, CDR2 FRNRAP. With 7 bases clipped from V and 7 bases from J, the junction kept 9 bases outside the gene matches. The CDR3 length is 13 residues.

This chain's CDR3 is CASTAGSFVRELFF. Here the CDR3 DNA reads TGTGCCAGCACGGCGGGCTCGTTCGTGCGGGAGCTGTTTTTT. This sequence joins TRBV25-1 and TRBJ2-2, with D possibly matching TRBD2 (5 bases). Trimming shortened V by 7 bases and J by 9 bases, and 18 bases separated the two germline ends. CDR3 length: 14 amino acids. Germline assignment: CDR1 MGHDK and CDR2 SYGVNS.

This CDR3 reads CASRIGLAGSTDTQYF. The CDR3 nucleotides read TGCGCCAGCAGAATAGGACTAGCAGGGAGCACAGATACGCAGTATTTT. The chain has TRBV4-1 and TRBJ2-3; 8 bases fit TRBD2. The CDR3 runs to 16 residues. Germline V lookup: CDR1 MGHRA, CDR2 YSYEKL. V dropped 6 bases and J dropped 0; count of bases not matched to a gene: 8.

V is TRBV7-9 and J is TRBJ2-7; 8 bases fit TRBD1. Per the germline V gene, CDR1 is SEHNR and CDR2 is FQNEAQ (reference sequence). The length of the CDR3 is 14 residues. Trimming took 2 bases from V and 3 from J; bases not matched to a gene: 3. The CDR3 DNA reads TGTGCCAGCAGCTTAACAGGACAGGGCTACGAGCAGTACTTC. Amino acids: CASSLTGQGYEQYF.

The chain recombines TRBV5-5 with TRBJ1-5; a possible D gene is TRBD1 (5 bases). Germline V gene lookup returns CDR1 SGHKS and CDR2 YYEKEE (reference sequence). The CDR3 consists of 14 residues. The V end lost 0 bases, the J end lost 2 bases, and 6 bases lay between the germline ends. CDR3 residues: CASSLGGGNQPQHF. CDR3 DNA: TGTGCCAGCAGCTTGGGGGGGGGCAATCAGCCCCAGCATTTT.

The V gene is TRBV6-5, the J gene TRBJ2-7, with 9 bases matching TRBD2. CDR3 length: 16 amino acids. Germline-derived CDR1 and CDR2 are MNHEY and SVGAGI. The V gene end was trimmed by 2 bases and the J gene end by 2 bases; junction bases not matched to a gene: 7. The CDR3 region has the DNA TGTGCCAGCAGTTACCAGCCGCTAGCGGGACCCTACGAGCAGTACTTC. Amino acid sequence: CASSYQPLAGPYEQYF.

The V gene is TRBV9, the J gene TRBJ2-7, with 8 bases aligning to TRBD2. Germline V lookup: CDR1 SGDLS, CDR2 YYNGEE. J lost 0 bases, V lost 2 bases, and 1 base had no gene match. CDR3 size: 14 residues. This CDR3 is CASSVSGASYEQYF. CDR3 coding DNA: TGTGCCAGCAGCGTTAGCGGGGCCTCCTACGAGCAGTACTTC.

As to this clone: Germline is not matched at one junction end, which may reflect a read error. The rearrangement joins TRBV5-8 to TRBJ1-1, with D maybe TRBD1 (6 bases). This CDR3 has 8 amino acids. The germline CDR1 and CDR2 sequences are SGHTS and YDEGEE. Here the CDR3 reads CASSRGAF. The CDR3 region has the DNA TGTGCCAGCAGCCGGGGGGCCTTT.

The chain couples TRBV7-9 to TRBJ2-7; tentatively, D is TRBD1 (5 bases). Germline V gene data show CDR1 as SEHNR and CDR2 as FQNEAQ (reference sequence). The CDR3 extends over 13 amino acids. Trimming stripped 5 bases from V and 3 bases from J, with 11 bases between. This chain's CDR3 is CASSTTQGYEQYF. The CDR3 DNA is TGTGCCAGCAGCACAACTCAGGGCTACGAGCAGTACTTC.

This sequence joins TRBV9 and TRBJ2-7; possible D gene TRBD1, 6 bases. Trimming shortened V by 0 bases and J by 2 bases, and 12 bases separated the two germline ends. The CDR3 spans 15 residues. Germline-derived CDR1 and CDR2 are SGDLS and YYNGEE. CDR3 coding DNA: TGTGCCAGCAGCGTAGAAGGGACAAGGGCCTACGAGCAGTACTTC. Protein product: CASSVEGTRAYEQYF.

The genes are TRBV28 and TRBJ1-5; 10 bases align to TRBD1. Germline V gene sequence: CDR1 MDHEN, CDR2 SYDVKM. V lost 2 bases to trimming and J lost 0 bases; unmatched junction nucleotides: 1. The CDR3 totals 16 residues. The CDR3 nucleotides read TGTGCCAGCAGTTTAGGACAGGGGGATAGCAATCAGCCCCAGCATTTT. This translates into CASSLGQGDSNQPQHF.

The genes are TRBV11-2 and TRBJ2-1; TRBD2 might be the D (5 bases). Deletions cut 5 bases from V and 3 bases from J, with 11 bases between. The CDR3 is 14 residues long. From germline, CDR1 is SGHAT and CDR2 FQNNGV. CDR3 residues: CASSPRRDYNEQFF. The CDR3 DNA is TGTGCCAGCAGCCCTCGCCGGGACTACAATGAGCAGTTCTTC.

The V gene is TRBV6-6, the J gene TRBJ2-5; the match to TRBD2 covers 11 bases. The CDR3 spans 16 residues. Germline-derived CDR1 and CDR2 are MNHNY and SVGAGI (reference sequence). V shed 2 bases and J 4 bases; nucleotides not matched to a gene: 6. DNA for the CDR3: TGTGCCAGCAGTTACCCCGGGACTAGCGGAGGAGAGACCCAGTACTTC. Its protein is CASSYPGTSGGETQYF.

To note about this clone: The same CDR3 can be traced to other DNA sequences in this sample. This sequence joins TRBV11-2 and TRBJ1-1; D is uncertain. The V end lost 6 bases, the J end lost 5 bases, and 10 bases lay between the germline ends. In germline, CDR1 is SGHAT, CDR2 FQNNGV. The CDR3 covers 12 residues. Written as DNA, the CDR3 is TGTGCCAGCAGTCCGGGTGGGACTGAAGCTTTCTTT. Its protein product is CASSPGGTEAFF.

The CDR3 bases are TGTGCCTGGGTGGCCGGGACAGCAACCTACGAGCAGTACTTC. It encodes CAWVAGTATYEQYF. This rearrangement joins TRBV30 to TRBJ2-7; 7 bases line up with TRBD1. Trimming took 5 bases from V and 2 from J; bases not matched to a gene: 9. The CDR3 is 14 residues long. The germline V gene has CDR1 GTSNPN and CDR2 SVGIG (reference sequence).